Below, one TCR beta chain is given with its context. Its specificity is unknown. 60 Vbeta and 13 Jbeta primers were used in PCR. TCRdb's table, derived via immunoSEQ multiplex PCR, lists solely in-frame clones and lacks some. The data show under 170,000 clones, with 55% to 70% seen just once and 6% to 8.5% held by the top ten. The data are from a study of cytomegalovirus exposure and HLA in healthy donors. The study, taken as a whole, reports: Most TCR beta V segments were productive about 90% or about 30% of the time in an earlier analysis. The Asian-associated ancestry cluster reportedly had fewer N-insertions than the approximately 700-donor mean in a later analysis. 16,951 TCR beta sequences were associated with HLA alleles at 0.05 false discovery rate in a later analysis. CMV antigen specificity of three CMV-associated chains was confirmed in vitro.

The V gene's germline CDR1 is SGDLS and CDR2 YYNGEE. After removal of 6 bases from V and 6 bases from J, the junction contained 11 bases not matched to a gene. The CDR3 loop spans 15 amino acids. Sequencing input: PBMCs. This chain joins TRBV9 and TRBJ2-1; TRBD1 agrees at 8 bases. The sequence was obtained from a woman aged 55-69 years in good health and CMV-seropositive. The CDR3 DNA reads TGTGCCAGCATCCCAGGGGGCGGGGTCCCCAATGAGCAGTTCTTC. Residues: CASIPGGGVPNEQFF.